A selection of T cell receptor beta chains follows, all from one sample in a study of molecular identifiers for immune sequencing clone quantification. TCRdb independently ran MiXCR on the PCR reads; one entry per CDR3 protein. The table has under 600,000 distinct CDR3 sequences, about a fifth seen once. What was sequenced was naive CD8+ T cells from blood, with Jurkat cell RNA spiked in. The receptors derive from a human donor in good health. Some libraries in this study had Jurkat cell RNA spiked in. Both conserved end residues are part of each CDR3. Each record gives: V gene, D gene, clone size, J gene, CDR3 protein, CDR3 DNA. A D gene is named only where the DNA matches it firmly. Where a row states a size, it is once, few, many or the class of an expanded clone; other rows omit it.

TRBV2	.	.	TRBJ1-5	CASSPPRWGGLSNQPQHF	TGTGCCAGCAGTCCCCCGCGGTGGGGGGGGCTCAGCAATCAGCCCCAGCATTTT
TRBV7-8	.	.	TRBJ1-1	CASTPGESTEAFF	TGTGCCAGCACCCCAGGGGAGAGCACTGAAGCTTTCTTT
TRBV28	TRBD1	many	TRBJ2-7	CASLRPPRRTGYPLSYEQYF	TGTGCCAGCCTCCGGCCTCCCAGACGGACAGGGTATCCCCTTTCCTACGAGCAGTACTTC
TRBV4-3	.	many	TRBJ2-2	CASSQDRWDVAGELFF	TGCGCCAGCAGCCAAGATCGGTGGGATGTTGCCGGGGAGCTGTTTTTT
TRBV7-9	.	few	TRBJ1-1	CASSLGLGPEAFF	TGTGCCAGCAGCTTAGGGCTTGGGCCTGAAGCTTTCTTT
TRBV27	.	many	TRBJ2-6	CASSLSGLSGANVLTF	TGTGCCAGCAGTTTATCCGGCCTTTCTGGGGCCAACGTCCTGACTTTC
TRBV12-3/TRBV12-4	.	few	TRBJ2-1	CASSYQFDEQFF	TGTGCCAGCAGTTACCAGTTCGATGAGCAGTTCTTC
TRBV20-1	.	.	TRBJ2-7	CSASFVGYEQYF	TGCAGTGCCTCCTTTGTGGGCTACGAGCAGTACTTC
TRBV25-1	TRBD1	few	TRBJ2-7	CASSIGQGGDEQYF	TGTGCCAGCAGTATAGGACAGGGGGGAGACGAGCAGTACTTC
TRBV6-1	.	.	TRBJ2-4	CASRQSGHSAKNIQYF	TGTGCCAGCCGCCAAAGTGGACACTCGGCCAAAAACATTCAGTACTTC
TRBV4-3	.	few	TRBJ1-2	CASSQDSTGIYGYTF	TGCGCCAGCAGCCAAGATTCGACGGGTATTTATGGCTACACCTTC
TRBV12-3/TRBV12-4	.	many	TRBJ2-7	CASSFSLSQHEQYF	TGTGCCAGCAGTTTTTCCTTATCACAGCACGAGCAGTACTTC
TRBV19	.	.	TRBJ2-1	CASSIDWITYNEQFF	TGTGCCAGTAGTATAGACTGGATAACCTACAATGAGCAGTTCTTC
TRBV7-6	.	.	TRBJ2-7	CASSENNDGGQQYF	TGTGCCAGCAGCGAAAATAACGACGGGGGTCAGCAGTACTTC
TRBV20-1	.	many	TRBJ2-2	CSARVWGQGTGELFF	TGCAGTGCTAGAGTATGGGGGCAAGGCACCGGGGAGCTGTTTTTT
TRBV21-1	.	few	TRBJ2-1	CASSKRGGGEQFF	TGTGCCAGCAGCAAACGAGGAGGCGGTGAGCAGTTCTTC
TRBV4-3	.	many	TRBJ1-4	CASSQDRTGTAEKLFF	TGCGCCAGCAGCCAAGATCGTACGGGAACAGCTGAAAAACTGTTTTTT
TRBV6-5	.	.	TRBJ2-1	CASSGSSDSYDEQFF	TGTGCCAGCAGCGGATCTTCCGACTCCTACGATGAGCAGTTCTTC
TRBV5-6	TRBD2	many	TRBJ2-5	CASSLSGGASETQYF	TGTGCCAGCAGCCTAAGCGGGGGGGCCTCAGAGACCCAGTACTTC
TRBV20-1	TRBD2	.	TRBJ2-4	CSARLTGLAGVQNKNIQYF	TGCAGTGCTAGGTTAACAGGACTAGCGGGAGTACAAAACAAAAACATTCAGTACTTC